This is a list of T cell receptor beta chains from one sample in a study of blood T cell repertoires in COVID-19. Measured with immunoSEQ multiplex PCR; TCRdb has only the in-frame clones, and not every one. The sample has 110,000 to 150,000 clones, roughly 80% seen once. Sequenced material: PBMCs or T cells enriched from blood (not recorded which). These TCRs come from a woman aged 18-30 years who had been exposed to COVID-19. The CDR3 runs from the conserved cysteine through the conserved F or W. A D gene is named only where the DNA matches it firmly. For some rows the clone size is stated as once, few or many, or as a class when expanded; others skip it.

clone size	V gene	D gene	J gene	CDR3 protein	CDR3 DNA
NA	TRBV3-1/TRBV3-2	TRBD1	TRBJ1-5	CASSQGQGARPQHF	TGTGCCAGCAGCCAAGGGCAGGGGGCGAGGCCCCAGCATTTT
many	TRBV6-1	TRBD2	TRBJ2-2	CASSELWWEGVPGELFF	TGTGCCAGCAGTGAACTGTGGTGGGAGGGTGTCCCCGGGGAGCTGTTTTTT
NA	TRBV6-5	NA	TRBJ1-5	CASSPQGTLNQPQHF	TGTGCCAGCAGTCCACAGGGTACACTCAATCAGCCCCAGCATTTT
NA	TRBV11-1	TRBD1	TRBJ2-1	CASRPGQNNEQFF	TGTGCCAGCAGACCGGGACAGAACAATGAGCAGTTCTTC
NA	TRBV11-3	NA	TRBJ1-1	CASSLGTAAEAFF	TGTGCCAGCAGCTTAGGGACAGCTGCCGAAGCTTTCTTT
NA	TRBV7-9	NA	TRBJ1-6	CASSPGHYNSPLHF	TGTGCCAGCAGCCCGGGACACTATAATTCACCCCTCCACTTT
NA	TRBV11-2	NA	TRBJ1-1	CASSSTGLPAFF	TGTGCCAGCAGCTCCACAGGTCTTCCAGCTTTCTTT
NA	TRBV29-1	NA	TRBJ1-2	CSVEGPGSGRRNGYTF	TGCAGCGTTGAGGGTCCGGGGTCAGGACGGCGAAATGGCTACACCTTC
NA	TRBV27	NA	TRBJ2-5	CASSPKGEGGETQYF	TGTGCCAGCAGCCCAAAGGGGGAGGGAGGGGAGACCCAGTACTTC
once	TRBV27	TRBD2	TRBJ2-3	CASSPMRGTGTDTQYF	TGTGCCAGCAGTCCTATGCGGGGGACTGGCACAGATACGCAGTATTTT
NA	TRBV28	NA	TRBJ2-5	CATSQIDPGWARETQYF	TGTGCCACCTCTCAAATCGATCCGGGGTGGGCTCGAGAGACCCAGTACTTC
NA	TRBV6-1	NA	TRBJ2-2	CASSERWTLNTGELFF	TGTGCCAGCAGTGAAAGATGGACACTGAACACCGGGGAGCTGTTTTTT
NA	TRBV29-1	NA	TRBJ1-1	CSVNGRGEENTEAFF	TGCAGCGTTAACGGGCGGGGGGAAGAGAACACTGAAGCTTTCTTT
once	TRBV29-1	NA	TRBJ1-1	CSVLNRNTEAFF	TGCAGCGTTCTGAACAGAAACACTGAAGCTTTCTTT
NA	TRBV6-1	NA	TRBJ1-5	CASSEGRQSQGNQPQHF	TGTGCCAGCAGTGAAGGTCGGCAGTCGCAGGGGAATCAGCCCCAGCATTTT
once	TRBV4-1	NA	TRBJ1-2	CASSPEETDHYGYTF	TGCGCCAGCAGCCCTGAGGAGACCGATCACTATGGCTACACCTTC
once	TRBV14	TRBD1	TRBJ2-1	CASSQDSWDRGNEQFF	TGTGCCAGCAGCCAAGATTCCTGGGACAGGGGCAATGAGCAGTTCTTC
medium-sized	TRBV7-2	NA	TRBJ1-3	CASSLTSSGLGSGNTIYF	TGTGCCAGCAGCTTAACTTCGTCAGGGCTTGGGTCTGGAAACACCATATATTTT
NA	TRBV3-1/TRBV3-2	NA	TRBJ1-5	CASSQRGSNQPQHF	TGTGCCAGCAGCCAGAGGGGGAGCAATCAGCCCCAGCATTTT
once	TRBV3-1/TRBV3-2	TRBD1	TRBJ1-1	CASSPGTVNTEAFF	TGTGCCAGCAGCCCGGGGACAGTGAACACTGAAGCTTTCTTT
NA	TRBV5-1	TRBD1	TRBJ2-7	CASTLGTGGNEQYF	TGCGCCAGCACCCTCGGGACAGGGGGCAACGAGCAGTACTTC
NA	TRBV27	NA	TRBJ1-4	CASSLRQRGEKLFF	TGTGCCAGCAGTTTAAGACAGCGGGGTGAAAAACTGTTTTTT
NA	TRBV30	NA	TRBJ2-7	CAWTQGLTYEQYF	TGTGCCTGGACACAGGGTCTCACCTACGAGCAGTACTTC
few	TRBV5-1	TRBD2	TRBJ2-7	CASREAGGREQYF	TGCGCCAGCAGAGAAGCGGGAGGTAGGGAGCAGTACTTC
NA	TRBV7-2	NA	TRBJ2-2	CASSLVGGTGELFF	TGTGCCAGCAGCTTAGTAGGGGGCACCGGGGAGCTGTTTTTT
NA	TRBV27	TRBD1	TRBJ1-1	CASSQPGTGGRKAFF	TGTGCCAGCAGTCAACCCGGGACAGGGGGAAGGAAAGCTTTCTTT
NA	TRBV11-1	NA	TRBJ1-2	CASSLAQGGGYTF	TGTGCCAGCAGCTTAGCCCAGGGAGGAGGCTACACCTTC
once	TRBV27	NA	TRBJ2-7	CASSLSWGRGIAYEQYF	TGTGCCAGCAGTTTATCGTGGGGGCGAGGGATCGCCTACGAGCAGTACTTC
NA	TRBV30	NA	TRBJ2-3	CAWIRDTQYF	TGTGCCTGGATTCGGGATACGCAGTATTTT
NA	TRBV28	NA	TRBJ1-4	CASPAGATNEKLFF	TGTGCCAGCCCTGCAGGGGCAACTAATGAAAAACTGTTTTTT
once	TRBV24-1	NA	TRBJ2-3	CATSDPGGHGNTQYF	TGTGCCACCAGTGACCCCGGGGGGCATGGTAATACGCAGTATTTT
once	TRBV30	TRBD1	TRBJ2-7	CAWGGQVVYEQYF	TGTGCCTGGGGAGGACAGGTAGTCTACGAGCAGTACTTC
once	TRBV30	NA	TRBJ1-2	CAWSVNTGSGYTF	TGTGCCTGGAGTGTAAACACAGGGAGTGGCTACACCTTC
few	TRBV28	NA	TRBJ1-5	CASSSGGTNQPQHF	TGTGCCAGCAGTTCGGGGGGTACGAATCAGCCCCAGCATTTT
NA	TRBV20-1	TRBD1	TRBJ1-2	CSASEPDRYYGYTF	TGCAGTGCTAGTGAACCGGACAGGTACTATGGCTACACCTTC
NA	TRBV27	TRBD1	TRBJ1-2	CASSWGGDRVLNGYTF	TGTGCCAGCAGCTGGGGAGGGGACAGGGTTTTGAATGGCTACACCTTC
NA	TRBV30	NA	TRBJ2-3	CAWSGGSMNTQYF	TGTGCCTGGAGTGGTGGGAGTATGAATACGCAGTATTTT
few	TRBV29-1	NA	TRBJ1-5	CSVGTNNQPQHF	TGCAGCGTTGGGACAAACAATCAGCCCCAGCATTTT
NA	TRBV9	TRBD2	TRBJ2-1	CASSVPSGSLYNEQFF	TGTGCCAGCAGCGTACCCAGCGGGAGCCTCTACAATGAGCAGTTCTTC
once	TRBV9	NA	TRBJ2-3	CASSVGDSVVSTDTQYF	TGTGCCAGCAGCGTAGGGGATAGCGTGGTCTCCACAGATACGCAGTATTTT
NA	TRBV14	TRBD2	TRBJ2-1	CASSQIAGGGEQFF	TGTGCCAGCAGCCAGATAGCGGGAGGGGGTGAGCAGTTCTTC
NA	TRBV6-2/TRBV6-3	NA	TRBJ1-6	CASSYEGGASSYNSPLHF	TGTGCCAGCAGTTACGAGGGCGGAGCGAGCTCCTATAATTCACCCCTCCACTTT
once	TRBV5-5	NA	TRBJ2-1	CASSLKGDEQFF	TGTGCCAGCAGCTTGAAAGGGGATGAGCAGTTCTTC
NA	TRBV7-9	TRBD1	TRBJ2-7	CASSLVGQGSYEQYF	TGTGCCAGCAGCTTAGTAGGACAGGGCTCCTACGAGCAGTACTTC
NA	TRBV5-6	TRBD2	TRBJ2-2	CASSFLTSRAGELFF	TGTGCCAGCAGCTTCCTGACTAGCCGGGCCGGGGAGCTGTTTTTT
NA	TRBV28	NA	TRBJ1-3	CASSLNSGNTIYF	TGTGCCAGCAGCCTTAACTCTGGAAACACCATATATTTT
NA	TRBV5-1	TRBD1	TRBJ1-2	CASKDREQAPGYTF	TGCGCCAGCAAGGACAGGGAACAGGCCCCTGGCTACACCTTC
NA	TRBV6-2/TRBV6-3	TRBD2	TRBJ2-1	CASSYGGTSGRALDEQFF	TGTGCCAGCAGTTACGGGGGGACTAGCGGGAGGGCCCTGGATGAGCAGTTCTTC
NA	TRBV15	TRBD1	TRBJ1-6	CATSRQGVNSPLHF	TGTGCCACCAGCAGACAGGGGGTTAATTCACCCCTCCACTTT
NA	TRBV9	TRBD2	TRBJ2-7	CASSGRAGTYEQYF	TGTGCCAGCAGCGGGCGAGCGGGGACCTACGAGCAGTACTTC